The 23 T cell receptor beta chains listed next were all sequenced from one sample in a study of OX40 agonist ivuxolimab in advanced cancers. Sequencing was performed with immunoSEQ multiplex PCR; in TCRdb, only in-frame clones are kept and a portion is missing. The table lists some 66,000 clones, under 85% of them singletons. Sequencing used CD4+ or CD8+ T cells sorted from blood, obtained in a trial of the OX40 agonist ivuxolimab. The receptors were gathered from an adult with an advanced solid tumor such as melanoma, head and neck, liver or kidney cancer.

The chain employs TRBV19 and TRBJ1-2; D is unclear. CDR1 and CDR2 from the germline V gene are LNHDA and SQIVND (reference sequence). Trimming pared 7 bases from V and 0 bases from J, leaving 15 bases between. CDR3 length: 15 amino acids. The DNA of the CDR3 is TGTGCCAGTACCTTCGACGGACTATCTAACTATGGCTACACCTTC. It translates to CASTFDGLSNYGYTF.

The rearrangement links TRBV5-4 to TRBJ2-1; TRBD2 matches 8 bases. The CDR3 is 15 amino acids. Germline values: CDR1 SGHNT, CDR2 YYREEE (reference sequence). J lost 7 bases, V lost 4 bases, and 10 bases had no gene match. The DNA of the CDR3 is TGTGCCAGCAGCCCCCAACGACTAGCGCGGAATGAGCAGTTCTTC. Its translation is CASSPQRLARNEQFF.

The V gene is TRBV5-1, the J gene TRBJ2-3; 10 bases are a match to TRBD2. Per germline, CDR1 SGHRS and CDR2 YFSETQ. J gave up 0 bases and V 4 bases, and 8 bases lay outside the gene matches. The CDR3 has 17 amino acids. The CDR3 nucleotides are TGCGCCAGCAGCGGGGCTAGCGGGAGACGTAGCACAGATACGCAGTATTTT. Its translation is CASSGASGRRSTDTQYF.

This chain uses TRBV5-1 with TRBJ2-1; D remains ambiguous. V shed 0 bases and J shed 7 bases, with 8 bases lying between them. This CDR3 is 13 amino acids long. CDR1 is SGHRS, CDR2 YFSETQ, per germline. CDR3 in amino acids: CASSLVLGNEQFF. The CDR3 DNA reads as TGCGCCAGCAGCTTGGTTTTGGGGAATGAGCAGTTCTTC.

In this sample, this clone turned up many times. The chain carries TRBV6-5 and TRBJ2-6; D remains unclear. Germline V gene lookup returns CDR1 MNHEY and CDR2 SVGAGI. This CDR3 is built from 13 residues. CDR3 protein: CVTRASGANVLTF. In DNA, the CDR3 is TGTGTCACAAGGGCCTCTGGGGCCAACGTCCTGACTTTC.

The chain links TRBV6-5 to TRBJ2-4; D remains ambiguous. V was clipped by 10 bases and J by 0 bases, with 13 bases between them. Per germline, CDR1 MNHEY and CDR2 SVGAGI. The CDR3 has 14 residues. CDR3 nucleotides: TGTGCCACCCAGAGCTTGCTAGCCAAAAACATTCAGTACTTC. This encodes CATQSLLAKNIQYF.

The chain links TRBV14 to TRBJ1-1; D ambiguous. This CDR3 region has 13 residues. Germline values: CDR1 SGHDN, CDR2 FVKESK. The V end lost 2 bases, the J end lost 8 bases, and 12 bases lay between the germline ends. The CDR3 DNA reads TGTGCCAGCAGCCAAATGCCCCCCTCGGAAGCTTTCTTT. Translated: CASSQMPPSEAFF.

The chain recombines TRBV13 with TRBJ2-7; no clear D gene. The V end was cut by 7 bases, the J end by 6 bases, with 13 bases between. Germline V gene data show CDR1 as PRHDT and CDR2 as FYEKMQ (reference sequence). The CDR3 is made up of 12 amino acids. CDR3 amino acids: CASTPLGGEQYF. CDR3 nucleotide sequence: TGTGCCAGCACCCCCTTGGGTGGCGAGCAGTACTTC.

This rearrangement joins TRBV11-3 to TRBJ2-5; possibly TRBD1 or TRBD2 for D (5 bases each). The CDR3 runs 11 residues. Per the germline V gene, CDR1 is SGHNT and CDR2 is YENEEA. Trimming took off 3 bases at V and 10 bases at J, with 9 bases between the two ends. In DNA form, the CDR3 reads TGTGCCAGCAGCTTCCGGGGCAGCCAGTACTTC. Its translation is CASSFRGSQYF.

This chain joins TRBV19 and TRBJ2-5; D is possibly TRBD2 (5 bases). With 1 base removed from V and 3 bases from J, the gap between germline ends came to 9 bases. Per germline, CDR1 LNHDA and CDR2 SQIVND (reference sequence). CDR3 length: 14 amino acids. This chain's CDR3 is CASSIARGKETQYF. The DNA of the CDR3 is TGTGCCAGTAGTATAGCTCGGGGAAAAGAGACCCAGTACTTC.

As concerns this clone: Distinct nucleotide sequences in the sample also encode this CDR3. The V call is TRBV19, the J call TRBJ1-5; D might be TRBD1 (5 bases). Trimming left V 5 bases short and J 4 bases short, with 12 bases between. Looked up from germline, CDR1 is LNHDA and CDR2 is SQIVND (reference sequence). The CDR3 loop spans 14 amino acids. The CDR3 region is CASSPTGGNQPQHF. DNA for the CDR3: TGTGCCAGTAGTCCAACTGGGGGGAATCAGCCCCAGCATTTT. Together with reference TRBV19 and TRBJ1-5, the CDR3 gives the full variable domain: DGGITQSPKYLFRKEGQNVTLSCEQNLNHDAMYWYRQDPGQGLRLIYYSQIVNDFQKGDIAEGYSVSREKKESFPLTVTSAQKNPTAFYLCASSPTGGNQPQHFGDGTRLSIL.

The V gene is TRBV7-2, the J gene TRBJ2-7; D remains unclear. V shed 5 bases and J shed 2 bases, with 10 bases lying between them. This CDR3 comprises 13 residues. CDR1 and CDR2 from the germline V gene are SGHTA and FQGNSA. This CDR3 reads CASSTYPTYEQYF. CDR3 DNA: TGTGCCAGCAGCACTTACCCCACCTACGAGCAGTACTTC.

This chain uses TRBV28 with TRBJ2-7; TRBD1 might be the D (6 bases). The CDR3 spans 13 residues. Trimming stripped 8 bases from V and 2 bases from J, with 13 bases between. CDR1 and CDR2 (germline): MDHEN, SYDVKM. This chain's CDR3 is CASDEQGAYEQYF. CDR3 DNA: TGTGCCAGCGATGAACAGGGCGCCTACGAGCAGTACTTC. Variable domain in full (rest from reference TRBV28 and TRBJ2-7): DVKVTQSSRYLVKRTGEKVFLECVQDMDHENMFWYRQDPGLGLRLIYFSYDVKMKEKGDIPEGYSVSREKKERFSLILESASTNQTSMYLCASDEQGAYEQYFGPGTRLTVT.

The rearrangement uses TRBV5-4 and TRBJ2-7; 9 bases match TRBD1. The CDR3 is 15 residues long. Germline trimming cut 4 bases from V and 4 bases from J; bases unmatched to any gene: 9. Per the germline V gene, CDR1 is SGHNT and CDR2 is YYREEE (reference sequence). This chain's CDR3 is CASSPAGQGEYEQYF. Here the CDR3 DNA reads TGTGCCAGCAGCCCGGCGGGACAGGGAGAGTACGAGCAGTACTTC.

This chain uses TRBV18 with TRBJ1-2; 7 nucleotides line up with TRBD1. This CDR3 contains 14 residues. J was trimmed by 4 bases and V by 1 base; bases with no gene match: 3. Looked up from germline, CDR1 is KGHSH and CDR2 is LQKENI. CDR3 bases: TGTGCCAGCTCACCACTGGACAGGAGCTATGGCTACACCTTC. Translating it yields CASSPLDRSYGYTF.

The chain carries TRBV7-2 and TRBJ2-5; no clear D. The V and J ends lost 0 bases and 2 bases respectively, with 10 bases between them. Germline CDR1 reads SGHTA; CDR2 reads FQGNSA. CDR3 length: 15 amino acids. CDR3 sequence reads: CASSLALVVQETQYF. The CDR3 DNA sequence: TGTGCCAGCAGCTTAGCGTTAGTGGTACAAGAGACCCAGTACTTC.

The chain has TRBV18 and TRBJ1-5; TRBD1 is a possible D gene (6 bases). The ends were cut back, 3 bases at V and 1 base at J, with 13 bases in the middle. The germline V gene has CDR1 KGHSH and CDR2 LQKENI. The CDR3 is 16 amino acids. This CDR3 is CASSPNAGQSNQPQHF. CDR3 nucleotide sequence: TGTGCCAGCTCACCCAACGCTGGACAGAGCAATCAGCCCCAGCATTTT.

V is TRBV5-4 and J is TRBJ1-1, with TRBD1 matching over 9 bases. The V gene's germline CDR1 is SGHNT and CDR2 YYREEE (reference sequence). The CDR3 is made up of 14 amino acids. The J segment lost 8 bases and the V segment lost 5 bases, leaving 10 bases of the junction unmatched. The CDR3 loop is CASSYQQGAREAFF. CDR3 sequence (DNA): TGTGCCAGCAGTTACCAACAGGGGGCGCGCGAAGCTTTCTTT.

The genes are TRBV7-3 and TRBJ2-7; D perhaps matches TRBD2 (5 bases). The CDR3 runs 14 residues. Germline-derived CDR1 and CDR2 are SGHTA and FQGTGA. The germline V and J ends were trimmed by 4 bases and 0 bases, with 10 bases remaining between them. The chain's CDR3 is CASSSVGDSYEQYF. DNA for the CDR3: TGTGCCAGCAGCTCCGTCGGGGACTCCTACGAGCAGTACTTC.

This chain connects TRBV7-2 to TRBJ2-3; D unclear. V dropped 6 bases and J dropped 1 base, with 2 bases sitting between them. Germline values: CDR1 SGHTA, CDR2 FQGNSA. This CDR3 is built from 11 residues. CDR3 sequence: CASRRTDTQYF. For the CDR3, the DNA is TGTGCCAGCAGGCGCACAGATACGCAGTATTTT.

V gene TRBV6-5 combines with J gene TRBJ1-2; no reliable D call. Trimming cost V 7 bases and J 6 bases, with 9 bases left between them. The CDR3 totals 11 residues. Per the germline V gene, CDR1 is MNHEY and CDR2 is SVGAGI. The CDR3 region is CASTDRDGYTF. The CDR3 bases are TGTGCCAGCACCGACCGAGATGGCTACACCTTC.

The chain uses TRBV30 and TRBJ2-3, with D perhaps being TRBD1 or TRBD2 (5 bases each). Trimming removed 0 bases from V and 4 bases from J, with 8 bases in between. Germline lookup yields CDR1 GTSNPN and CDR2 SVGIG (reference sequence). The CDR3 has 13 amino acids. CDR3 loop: CAWSVLGADTQYF. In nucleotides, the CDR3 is TGTGCCTGGAGTGTCCTGGGGGCAGATACGCAGTATTTT.

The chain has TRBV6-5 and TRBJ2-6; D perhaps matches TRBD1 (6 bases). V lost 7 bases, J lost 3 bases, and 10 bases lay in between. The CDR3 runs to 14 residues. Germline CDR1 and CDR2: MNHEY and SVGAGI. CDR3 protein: CASTNRVGANVLTF. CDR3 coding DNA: TGTGCCAGCACCAACAGGGTTGGGGCCAACGTCCTGACTTTC.